This T cell receptor (beta chain) derives from a study of blood T cell repertoires in COVID-19. The CDR3 extends over 15 amino acids. Germline CDR1 SGHTA, CDR2 FQGNSA. The V end lost 6 bases, the J end lost 0 bases, and 9 bases lay between the germline ends. Assay used: immunoSEQ multiplex PCR; TCRdb lists only in-frame clones, some missing. This table holds tens of thousands of clones, around nine tenths found once. The sequenced sample was peripheral blood. The chain recombines TRBV7-2 with TRBJ2-6; D uncertain. The clonotype originates from a man in his forties or fifties with active or convalescent COVID-19. This chain's CDR3 is CASSRGGSGANVLTF. CDR3 sequence (DNA): TGTGCCAGCAGTCGCGGCGGCTCTGGGGCCAACGTCCTGACTTTC.